These T cell receptor beta chains were read from a single sample in a study of T cell changes during pregnancy in multiple sclerosis. The protocol was immunoSEQ multiplex PCR, while the TCRdb copy is restricted to in-frame clones and leaves out a portion. The data contain about 60,000 clones, 92% of them singletons. The sequencing used peripheral blood, collected in the first trimester of pregnancy. The receptors here all came from a female donor with multiple sclerosis, enrolled in a pregnancy study. CDR3s include the opening cysteine and the closing phenylalanine or tryptophan. Fields, in order: D gene, clone size, J gene, V gene, CDR3 protein, CDR3 DNA. A D gene is named only where the DNA matches it firmly. The size field is filled for only some rows; it gives once, few, many or a size class.

d_gene: TRBD2
abundance: NA
j_gene: TRBJ2-7
v_gene: TRBV30
CDR3aa: CAWSYSGSYEQYF
CDR3nt: TGTGCCTGGAGTTATAGCGGGAGTTACGAGCAGTACTTC

d_gene: NA
abundance: NA
j_gene: TRBJ1-1
v_gene: TRBV19
CDR3aa: CASSMTEGPF
CDR3nt: TGTGCCAGTAGTATGACCGAGGGCCCCTTT

d_gene: TRBD1
abundance: NA
j_gene: TRBJ1-2
v_gene: TRBV2
CDR3aa: CASSGQGYGYTF
CDR3nt: TGTGCCAGCAGTGGACAGGGATATGGCTACACCTTC

d_gene: NA
abundance: NA
j_gene: TRBJ1-2
v_gene: TRBV19
CDR3aa: CASTQQGYGYTF
CDR3nt: TGTGCCAGTACCCAACAGGGCTATGGCTACACCTTC

d_gene: TRBD2
abundance: NA
j_gene: TRBJ2-2
v_gene: TRBV12-5
CDR3aa: CASGLMTGTSGRLSTGELFF
CDR3nt: TGTGCTAGTGGTTTGATGACCGGGACTAGCGGGAGGTTAAGCACCGGGGAGCTGTTTTTT

d_gene: TRBD2
abundance: few
j_gene: TRBJ2-7
v_gene: TRBV13
CDR3aa: CASRIAGGAHEQYF
CDR3nt: TGTGCCAGCAGGATCGCGGGGGGAGCCCACGAGCAGTACTTC

d_gene: TRBD1
abundance: NA
j_gene: TRBJ1-1
v_gene: TRBV6-5
CDR3aa: CASSYSRGRKTEAFF
CDR3nt: TGTGCCAGCAGTTACTCAAGGGGGCGGAAGACTGAAGCTTTCTTT

d_gene: NA
abundance: NA
j_gene: TRBJ2-7
v_gene: TRBV5-6
CDR3aa: CASSLVHYSYEQYF
CDR3nt: TGTGCCAGCAGCTTGGTTCACTATTCCTACGAGCAGTACTTC

d_gene: TRBD1
abundance: once
j_gene: TRBJ2-4
v_gene: TRBV28
CDR3aa: CASSGGSAAKNIQYF
CDR3nt: TGTGCCAGCTCAGGGGGTTCCGCAGCCAAAAACATTCAGTACTTC

d_gene: NA
abundance: NA
j_gene: TRBJ1-4
v_gene: TRBV25-1
CDR3aa: CASSQTPGEDEKLFF
CDR3nt: TGTGCCAGCAGCCAAACTCCAGGGGAAGATGAAAAACTGTTTTTT

d_gene: NA
abundance: NA
j_gene: TRBJ2-5
v_gene: TRBV4-2
CDR3aa: CASSQNTGFGQETQYF
CDR3nt: TGTGCCAGCAGCCAAAACACAGGGTTCGGCCAAGAGACCCAGTACTTC

d_gene: TRBD2
abundance: NA
j_gene: TRBJ2-1
v_gene: TRBV7-9
CDR3aa: CASSPPHGLAGVNEQFF
CDR3nt: TGTGCCAGCAGCCCCCCCCACGGACTAGCGGGAGTAAATGAGCAGTTCTTC

d_gene: NA
abundance: NA
j_gene: TRBJ2-5
v_gene: TRBV4-1
CDR3aa: CASSQFGGATETQYF
CDR3nt: TGCGCCAGCAGCCAATTCGGTGGAGCTACGGAGACCCAGTACTTC

d_gene: TRBD2
abundance: NA
j_gene: TRBJ2-3
v_gene: TRBV27
CDR3aa: CASSTTGRAKDTQYF
CDR3nt: TGTGCCAGCTCTACGACCGGGAGGGCCAAGGATACGCAGTATTTT

d_gene: TRBD2
abundance: NA
j_gene: TRBJ2-1
v_gene: TRBV7-3
CDR3aa: CASSLIAGVGNEQFF
CDR3nt: TGTGCCAGCAGCTTAATAGCGGGAGTGGGGAATGAGCAGTTCTTC

d_gene: NA
abundance: NA
j_gene: TRBJ2-1
v_gene: TRBV5-1
CDR3aa: CASSLVGAGEGNEQFF
CDR3nt: TGCGCCAGCAGCTTGGTCGGCGCAGGGGAAGGCAATGAGCAGTTCTTC

d_gene: NA
abundance: NA
j_gene: TRBJ2-1
v_gene: TRBV9
CDR3aa: CASSPWSSGEQFF
CDR3nt: TGTGCCAGCAGCCCTTGGAGTAGCGGTGAGCAGTTCTTC

d_gene: TRBD2
abundance: NA
j_gene: TRBJ2-3
v_gene: TRBV6-6
CDR3aa: CATKSGSTYTDTQYF
CDR3nt: TGTGCCACCAAGAGCGGGAGCACATACACAGATACGCAGTATTTT

d_gene: NA
abundance: NA
j_gene: TRBJ2-5
v_gene: TRBV2
CDR3aa: CASSEALGAQETQYF
CDR3nt: TGTGCCAGCAGTGAAGCTTTGGGGGCCCAAGAGACCCAGTACTTC

d_gene: NA
abundance: NA
j_gene: TRBJ1-1
v_gene: TRBV6-6
CDR3aa: CASSYPRRGNTEAFF
CDR3nt: TGTGCCAGCAGTTACCCTCGCAGGGGAAACACTGAAGCTTTCTTT

d_gene: NA
abundance: NA
j_gene: TRBJ1-1
v_gene: TRBV11-3
CDR3aa: CASSSQGRTEAFF
CDR3nt: TGTGCCAGCAGCTCACAGGGAAGGACTGAAGCTTTCTTT

d_gene: NA
abundance: few
j_gene: TRBJ1-1
v_gene: TRBV19
CDR3aa: CASSIDGGSYTEAFF
CDR3nt: TGTGCCAGTAGTATAGATGGGGGGAGCTACACTGAAGCTTTCTTT

d_gene: TRBD1
abundance: NA
j_gene: TRBJ1-1
v_gene: TRBV12-5
CDR3aa: CASATFVTGAINTEAFF
CDR3nt: TGTGCTAGTGCGACCTTTGTAACAGGGGCGATTAACACTGAAGCTTTCTTT

d_gene: TRBD1
abundance: NA
j_gene: TRBJ2-7
v_gene: TRBV7-3
CDR3aa: CASSRSGTGKYEQYF
CDR3nt: TGTGCCAGCAGCCGATCCGGGACAGGGAAGTACGAGCAGTACTTC

d_gene: TRBD2
abundance: NA
j_gene: TRBJ2-1
v_gene: TRBV19
CDR3aa: CASSIGAGVWGKGYNEQFF
CDR3nt: TGTGCCAGTAGTATAGGGGCGGGAGTGTGGGGTAAGGGGTACAATGAGCAGTTCTTC